A single sample is the source of the 28 T cell receptor beta chains below, sequenced in a study of blood T cell repertoires in COVID-19. The table came from immunoSEQ multiplex PCR; TCRdb's copy has only in-frame clones and leaves some out. Seen here are about half a million clones, 70% to 90% observed once, and the top ten hold around 7.9%. Sample: PBMCs or T cells enriched from blood (not recorded which). Receptors originate from a woman aged 60-70 years who had recovered from COVID-19.

The V gene is TRBV15, the J gene TRBJ1-1; 9 bases are a match to TRBD1. V shed 0 bases, J shed 2 bases, and the junction held 7 bases outside the gene matches. The CDR3 consists of 17 residues. Looked up from germline, CDR1 is LNHNV and CDR2 is YYDKDF (reference sequence). The CDR3 bases are TGTGCCACCAGCAGAGATATCGGACAGGGGATAAACACTGAAGCTTTCTTT. The encoded protein is CATSRDIGQGINTEAFF.

The rearrangement joins TRBV6-5 to TRBJ1-6; D unresolved. V was trimmed by 0 bases and J by 10 bases, leaving 10 bases between them. The CDR3 consists of 14 residues. Germline V gives CDR1 MNHEY, CDR2 SVGAGI. The CDR3 protein is CASSYSRTVSPLHF. In DNA, the CDR3 is TGTGCCAGCAGTTACTCGAGAACAGTGTCACCCCTCCACTTT.

The chain has TRBV5-6 and TRBJ2-7; 10 nucleotides align to TRBD1. Per germline, CDR1 SGHDT and CDR2 YYEEEE. The CDR3 extends over 15 amino acids. With V trimmed by 4 bases and J by 2 bases, 6 bases remained unmatched. The CDR3 reads CASSPGQGKTYEQYF. Here the CDR3 DNA reads TGTGCCAGCAGCCCGGGACAGGGGAAAACCTACGAGCAGTACTTC.

This clone was seen a few times. J is TRBJ1-2 and V is TRBV7-9; 7 nucleotides agree with TRBD1. CDR1 and CDR2 from the germline V gene are SEHNR and FQNEAQ (reference sequence). The V segment lost 3 bases and the J segment 3 bases; nucleotides outside the gene matches: 1. The CDR3 runs 13 residues. The chain's CDR3 is CASSFGTDYGYTF. CDR3 DNA sequence: TGTGCCAGCAGCTTTGGGACAGACTATGGCTACACCTTC.

V is TRBV12-5 and J is TRBJ2-2; a possible D gene is TRBD1 (5 bases). Trimming left V 7 bases short and J 4 bases short, with 16 bases between. Germline lookup yields CDR1 LGHNT and CDR2 FRNRAP. The CDR3 totals 15 residues. The CDR3 region is CASAITGLSTGELFF. As DNA, the CDR3 is TGTGCTAGTGCCATCACAGGCCTGAGCACCGGGGAGCTGTTTTTT.

This chain links TRBV24-1 with TRBJ2-1; tentative D call: TRBD2 (6 bases). V was shortened by 1 base and J by 11 bases, with 11 bases between the two germline ends. CDR1 KGHDR and CDR2 SFDVKD come from the germline V gene. This CDR3 comprises 13 residues. This CDR3 is CATSDFGRGKQFF. CDR3 nucleotide sequence: TGTGCCACCAGTGATTTCGGGCGGGGAAAGCAGTTCTTC.

The chain uses TRBV2 and TRBJ2-1, with TRBD1 as a possible D gene (6 bases). Trimming stripped 8 bases from V and 6 bases from J, with 11 bases between. Germline CDR1 is SNHLY and CDR2 is FYNNEI. This CDR3 spans 12 amino acids. The CDR3: CASGTTGNEQFF. In nucleotides, the CDR3 is TGTGCCAGCGGGACGACAGGCAATGAGCAGTTCTTC.

The chain is built from TRBV5-5 and TRBJ2-7; no definite D call. Trimming pared 4 bases from V and 7 bases from J, leaving 15 bases between. CDR1 SGHKS and CDR2 YYEKEE come from the germline V gene (reference sequence). CDR3 size: 13 residues. CDR3 region: CASSPDGSREQYF. The CDR3 region has the DNA TGTGCCAGCAGCCCCGATGGTTCACGGGAGCAGTACTTC.

The chain recombines TRBV27 with TRBJ2-7, with D perhaps TRBD2 (6 bases). The CDR3 has 12 residues. Germline CDR1 MNHEY, CDR2 SMNVEV (reference sequence). Trimming stripped 5 bases from V and 6 bases from J, with 11 bases between. CDR3 sequence: CASSASGLEQYF. In nucleotides, the CDR3 is TGTGCCAGCAGTGCCTCGGGACTCGAGCAGTACTTC.

The chain links TRBV19 to TRBJ2-3; 15 positions match TRBD2. V gave up 4 bases and J gave up 8 bases; unmatched junction bases: 10. From germline, CDR1 is LNHDA and CDR2 SQIVND (reference sequence). This CDR3 is built from 17 residues. The CDR3 is CASSTYGLAGGVGTQYF. The CDR3 DNA reads as TGTGCCAGTAGTACCTATGGACTAGCGGGGGGGGTCGGTACGCAGTATTTT.

This sequence joins TRBV6-6 and TRBJ2-7; D call uncertain. Trimming pared 0 bases from V and 0 bases from J, leaving 3 bases between. There are 13 residues in the CDR3. Germline CDR1 MNHNY, CDR2 SVGAGI (reference sequence). DNA of the CDR3: TGTGCCAGCAGTTACTCGAGCTCCTACGAGCAGTACGTC. It translates to CASSYSSSYEQYV.

Notes on this clone: Additional DNA sequences in this sample encode the identical CDR3. This sequence joins TRBV21-1 and TRBJ1-1. TRBV21-1 is a known pseudogene. The CDR3 length is 14 residues. The CDR3 DNA follows: TGTGCCAGCAGCAAAGGTGGGGGGGACACTGAAGCTTTCTTT. This encodes CASSKGGGDTEAFF.

This clone was counted a single time. The chain employs TRBV9 and TRBJ2-3, with TRBD2 matching 11 bases. Germline V CDR1 and CDR2: SGDLS, YYNGEE. The V gene end was trimmed by 4 bases and the J gene end by 2 bases; junction bases not matched to a gene: 12. The CDR3 is made up of 18 amino acids. CDR3 in amino acids: CASSTGTSGSIYTDTQYF. The CDR3 nucleotides are TGTGCCAGCAGCACCGGGACTAGCGGAAGTATTTACACAGATACGCAGTATTTT.

This chain connects TRBV28 to TRBJ1-1; tentatively, D is TRBD1 (5 bases). The V gene's germline CDR1 is MDHEN and CDR2 SYDVKM. Trimming shortened V by 5 bases and J by 2 bases, and 9 bases separated the two germline ends. CDR3 length: 13 residues. CDR3 DNA: TGTGCCAGCAGTATAGGGGAAAACACTGAAGCTTTCTTT. Translated, it gives CASSIGENTEAFF. Filled out from reference TRBV28 and TRBJ1-1, the complete variable domain reads DVKVTQSSRYLVKRTGEKVFLECVQDMDHENMFWYRQDPGLGLRLIYFSYDVKMKEKGDIPEGYSVSREKKERFSLILESASTNQTSMYLCASSIGENTEAFFGQGTRLTVV.

CDR3 bases: TGTGCCAGCTCACCATTGACCCAGGCCCGGGGGAATGAGCAGTTCTTC. Amino acids: CASSPLTQARGNEQFF. The rearrangement joins TRBV18 to TRBJ2-1; D might be TRBD2 (6 bases). Trimming stripped 2 bases from V and 7 bases from J, with 18 bases between. The CDR3 runs 16 residues. Germline V lookup: CDR1 KGHSH, CDR2 LQKENI.

V and J are TRBV2 and TRBJ2-3; no reliable D call. The germline CDR1 and CDR2 sequences are SNHLY and FYNNEI. V was cut by 6 bases and J by 7 bases, with 8 bases left in between. This CDR3 has 11 amino acids. The CDR3 DNA sequence: TGTGCCAGCAGCCCCCTAAATACGCAGTATTTT. Translated, it gives CASSPLNTQYF.

This clone was seen once. The chain recombines TRBV7-2 with TRBJ2-3; D gene unclear. CDR3 size: 16 residues. V dropped 0 bases and J dropped 1 base, with 11 bases sitting between them. CDR1 SGHTA and CDR2 FQGNSA come from the germline V gene. The DNA for the CDR3 is TGTGCCAGCAGCTTAGCGGGCTCCCCGGGCACAGATACGCAGTATTTT. Translation gives CASSLAGSPGTDTQYF.

The V gene is TRBV11-3, the J gene TRBJ2-5; 11 bases line up with TRBD1. The CDR3 has 16 residues. Germline V gives CDR1 SGHNT, CDR2 YENEEA. V dropped 5 bases and J dropped 2; count of bases not matched to a gene: 7. The CDR3 DNA reads as TGTGCCAGCAGCCTGGACAGGGGGCGCGAACAAGAGACCCAGTACTTC. Protein: CASSLDRGREQETQYF.

The CDR3 DNA follows: TGCGCCAGCAGCCAGGGACACAATTTGAGGGACGGGGAGCTGTTTTTT. Residues: CASSQGHNLRDGELFF. The chain links TRBV5-1 to TRBJ2-2; D possibly corresponds to TRBD1 (6 bases). V gave up 4 bases and J gave up 7 bases, with 20 bases separating them. The CDR3 length is 16 residues. CDR1 is SGHRS, CDR2 YFSETQ, per germline.

V usage is TRBV2 and J usage is TRBJ2-5, with D maybe TRBD2 (5 bases). The CDR3 extends over 14 amino acids. From germline, CDR1 is SNHLY and CDR2 FYNNEI. V lost 8 bases and J lost 0, with 13 bases in between. CDR3 nucleotides: TGTGCCAGCCCGGCCGGGGAGTACCAAGAGACCCAGTACTTC. Its translation: CASPAGEYQETQYF.

The chain links TRBV18 to TRBJ2-2; 8 positions agree with TRBD1. The CDR3 is 15 amino acids. J gave up 4 bases and V 5 bases, and 6 bases lay outside the gene matches. In germline, CDR1 is KGHSH, CDR2 LQKENI. This CDR3 is CASSADRASTGELFF. CDR3 DNA: TGTGCCAGCTCAGCGGACAGGGCGAGCACCGGGGAGCTGTTTTTT.

This rearrangement joins TRBV10-3 to TRBJ1-1; 9 bases fit TRBD1. J was trimmed by 5 bases and V by 4 bases; bases with no gene match: 5. The CDR3 length is 14 residues. Germline loops: CDR1 ENHRY, CDR2 SYGVKD. This CDR3 is CAISATGTGTEAFF. The CDR3 bases are TGTGCCATCAGTGCAACCGGGACAGGGACTGAAGCTTTCTTT.

This chain connects TRBV18 to TRBJ2-2, with TRBD1 matching over 8 bases. After removal of 2 bases from V and 3 bases from J, the junction contained 11 bases not matched to a gene. The CDR3 runs 18 residues. Germline loops: CDR1 KGHSH, CDR2 LQKENI. For the CDR3, the DNA is TGTGCCAGCTCACCAATTTCTACAGGGGGTAAATACACCGGGGAGCTGTTTTTT. This gives the protein CASSPISTGGKYTGELFF.

The chain joins TRBV19 to TRBJ1-3; D unclear. CDR1 is LNHDA, CDR2 SQIVND, per germline (reference sequence). V dropped 3 bases and J dropped 0 bases, with 9 bases sitting between them. The CDR3 spans 15 residues. CDR3 in amino acids: CASSIPRSSGNTIYF. CDR3 nucleotide sequence: TGTGCCAGTAGTATTCCTAGGAGCTCTGGAAACACCATATATTTT.

The chain links TRBV24-1 to TRBJ2-5; D may be TRBD2 (6 bases). Trimming removed 0 bases at V and 6 bases at J, with 10 bases between. Germline V CDR1 and CDR2: KGHDR, SFDVKD. This CDR3 is 14 amino acids long. The CDR3 sequence: CATSDLSGDKTQYF. CDR3 sequence (DNA): TGTGCCACCAGTGATTTGTCGGGGGATAAGACCCAGTACTTC.

The chain combines TRBV4-2 with TRBJ2-2; 10 positions match TRBD1. Germline loops: CDR1 LGHNA, CDR2 YNFKEQ. The CDR3 spans 16 residues. V shed 2 bases, J shed 3 bases, and the junction held 3 bases outside the gene matches. CDR3 DNA sequence: TGTGCCAGCAGCCAAAATGGACAGGGGGACACCGGGGAGCTGTTTTTT. Its translation is CASSQNGQGDTGELFF.

This chain uses TRBV27 with TRBJ1-2; a possible D gene is TRBD1 (5 bases). Trimming left V 5 bases short and J 2 bases short, with 21 bases between. This CDR3 has 17 residues. Per germline, CDR1 MNHEY and CDR2 SMNVEV (reference sequence). CDR3 sequence reads: CASSLLATGGGNYGYTF. In nucleotides, the CDR3 is TGTGCCAGCAGTCTTCTGGCCACCGGTGGGGGGAACTATGGCTACACCTTC.

V usage is TRBV6-5 and J usage is TRBJ2-1; 10 nucleotides align to TRBD1. CDR1 is MNHEY and CDR2 is SVGAGI in the germline V gene. J was trimmed by 6 bases and V by 5 bases; bases with no gene match: 7. The CDR3 contains 15 residues. Here the CDR3 DNA reads TGTGCCAGCAGTCGCCGGGACAGGGGCGGCAATGAGCAGTTCTTC. It is translated as CASSRRDRGGNEQFF.